Included here is one T cell receptor beta chain sequence, with context. The antigen is unknown. This entry is derived from a study of blood T cells in healthy people across ages. The study's findings and limits: Diversity of TCR beta per million T cells declined in a roughly linear way with age.

A second PCR of about 7 to 12 cycles used a sample-barcoded 5' primer and a J-beta primer mix. A 12-random-nucleotide template-switch adaptor tagged each cDNA molecule. From the 5' RACE reads, TCRdb called clonotypes with MiXCR, one entry per CDR3 protein. The top ten clones hold roughly 10% of a sample with approximately 580,000 distinct CDR3 sequences, 24% of them seen once. CDR3 length equals 13 residues. Germline V CDR1 and CDR2: SQVTM, ANQGSEA. The V gene end was trimmed by 4 bases and the J gene end by 2 bases; junction bases not matched to a gene: 4. The same specimen was also included in a second study, on T cells of mothers and their children. That paper adds: Input to cDNA synthesis comprised all extracted RNA, at a ratio of around 1.5 ug per 15 ul.

The chain joins TRBV29-1 to TRBJ2-5; 7 nucleotides agree with TRBD1. The sample taken for sequencing was blood. This TCR was sampled from a boy aged 5 to 17 in good health. CDR3 sequence: CSVGGQSQETQYF. For the CDR3, the DNA is TGCAGCGTTGGGGGACAGTCACAAGAGACCCAGTACTTC.